This TCR beta chain was sequenced in a study of metastatic and nonmetastatic thyroid tumors. With MiXCR, TCRdb reprocessed the PCR reads. This sample has roughly 61,000 clones, with 4% to 4.5% found just once. Study-level results: Benign nodules reportedly had significantly lower TCR beta diversity than malignant thyroid tumors in blood and tumor.

The CDR3 contains 15 residues. CDR1 MDHEN and CDR2 SYDVKM come from the germline V gene. The V segment lost 5 bases and the J segment 6 bases; nucleotides outside the gene matches: 9. This clone was found a few times. The target antigen is unknown. All patients reached thyroid surgery having received no treatment beforehand. The clonotype was recovered from a female donor with papillary thyroid cancer or a benign thyroid nodule (not recorded which). Some clones in this sample may be carry-over from other donors' samples. This chain links TRBV28 with TRBJ2-2; 7 bases line up with TRBD2. The sequencing sample was made of blood. Here the CDR3 DNA reads TGTGCCAGCAGTCCCTCAGGGAGGGAATCCGGGGAGCTGTTTTTT. Translating gives CASSPSGRESGELFF.